Shown below are 28 T cell receptor beta chains from a single sample sequenced in a study of blood T cell repertoires in COVID-19. Using immunoSEQ multiplex PCR, the repertoire was profiled, and TCRdb retains in-frame clones only, with some absent. This table has more than 300,000 clones, approximately 85% appearing once. The sequenced material came from peripheral blood. The receptors here all came from a woman between 45 and 60 years old with acute or convalescent COVID-19.

The chain carries TRBV19 and TRBJ2-1, with a tentative D call TRBD2 (6 bases). Trimming cost V 3 bases and J 10 bases, with 16 bases left between them. Germline CDR1 is LNHDA and CDR2 is SQIVND (reference sequence). The CDR3 has 14 amino acids. The CDR3, as DNA: TGTGCCAGTAGTATCGGGACTGGCGTAATCGAGCAGTTCTTC. Its translation: CASSIGTGVIEQFF.

This clone turned up a few times. The chain uses TRBV7-9 and TRBJ1-1, with D uncertain. The CDR3 covers 15 residues. Germline lookup yields CDR1 SEHNR and CDR2 FQNEAQ (reference sequence). The germline V and J ends were trimmed by 1 base and 0 bases, with 9 bases remaining between them. Here the CDR3 reads CASSLVKEMNTEAFF. CDR3 DNA: TGTGCCAGCAGCTTAGTTAAGGAGATGAACACTGAAGCTTTCTTT.

This clone was counted a single time. V gene TRBV6-5 combines with J gene TRBJ1-2, with a possible D match to TRBD1 (6 bases). Germline lookup yields CDR1 MNHEY and CDR2 SVGAGI. Trimming removed 6 bases at V and 0 bases at J, with 14 bases between. The CDR3 is 15 amino acids. CDR3 sequence: CASSRNRVSNYGYTF. In DNA form, the CDR3 reads TGTGCCAGCAGCCGCAACAGGGTGTCTAACTATGGCTACACCTTC.

The chain links TRBV7-9 to TRBJ2-5, with 10 bases fitting TRBD2. Germline V gene sequence: CDR1 SEHNR, CDR2 FQNEAQ (reference sequence). The CDR3 runs to 14 residues. Trimming took 2 bases from V and 5 from J; bases not matched to a gene: 2. The CDR3 protein is CASSLSSGSETQYF. The CDR3 DNA reads as TGTGCCAGCAGCTTATCTAGCGGGAGTGAGACCCAGTACTTC.

This sequence joins TRBV7-3 and TRBJ1-1, with D tentatively TRBD1 (5 bases). Germline V gene sequence: CDR1 SGHTA, CDR2 FQGTGA. V gave up 6 bases and J gave up 0 bases, with 14 bases separating them. CDR3 size: 15 residues. The CDR3 region is CASSLSAGLNTEAFF. CDR3 nucleotides: TGTGCCAGCAGTTTGTCGGCGGGACTGAACACTGAAGCTTTCTTT.

The rearrangement uses TRBV5-1 and TRBJ2-2, with 7 bases that match TRBD1. Per the germline V gene, CDR1 is SGHRS and CDR2 is YFSETQ. The CDR3 spans 15 residues. J lost 6 bases, V lost 1 base, and 6 bases had no gene match. CDR3 sequence: CASSLLSQGSGELFF. DNA of the CDR3: TGCGCCAGCAGCTTGTTGTCACAGGGGTCCGGGGAGCTGTTTTTT.

The CDR3 spells CASGSQTTKSSHNEQFF. The CDR3 DNA follows: TGTGCCAGCGGGAGCCAGACCACAAAATCCTCTCACAATGAGCAGTTCTTC. The genes are TRBV28 and TRBJ2-1; possible D gene TRBD2, 5 bases. This CDR3 is built from 17 residues. Per germline, CDR1 MDHEN and CDR2 SYDVKM. The germline V and J ends were trimmed by 8 bases and 5 bases, with 25 bases remaining between them.

The V gene is TRBV18, the J gene TRBJ2-7, with 9 bases that match TRBD1. The CDR3 extends over 14 amino acids. Trimming at V came to 2 bases and at J to 4 bases, leaving 3 bases not matched to a gene. Germline CDR1 and CDR2: KGHSH and LQKENI. CDR3 region: CASSPGQGIYEQYF. CDR3 DNA: TGTGCCAGCTCACCAGGACAGGGGATATACGAGCAGTACTTC.

The chain carries TRBV5-1 and TRBJ1-1, with 11 bases lining up with TRBD1. This CDR3 contains 17 residues. CDR1 is SGHRS, CDR2 YFSETQ, per germline. The V gene end was trimmed by 2 bases and the J gene end by 7 bases; junction bases not matched to a gene: 13. CDR3 protein: CASSLRDRGNLFSEAFF. The CDR3 DNA follows: TGCGCCAGCAGCTTACGGGACAGGGGGAATTTATTCAGTGAAGCTTTCTTT.

This chain links TRBV10-3 with TRBJ2-1, with 7 bases fitting TRBD1. V trimming: 6 bases; J trimming: 10 bases; junction bases outside the gene matches: 9. CDR3 size: 13 residues. The V gene's germline CDR1 is ENHRY and CDR2 SYGVKD. The CDR3 sequence is CAISETGSKEQFF. Written as DNA, the CDR3 is TGTGCCATCAGCGAGACAGGGTCAAAGGAGCAGTTCTTC.

Details on this clone: Other DNA sequences in this specimen translate into the identical CDR3. The V call is TRBV7-3, the J call TRBJ1-1; TRBD1 is a possible D gene (6 bases). This CDR3 contains 14 residues. V was trimmed by 2 bases and J by 2 bases, leaving 9 bases between them. The germline V gene encodes CDR1 SGHTA and CDR2 FQGTGA. CDR3 region: CASSLAGANTEAFF. CDR3 bases: TGTGCCAGCAGCTTAGCGGGGGCAAACACTGAAGCTTTCTTT.

This rearrangement joins TRBV15 to TRBJ1-1, with D unclear. The CDR3 contains 16 residues. V dropped 0 bases and J dropped 0 bases, with 11 bases sitting between them. The germline gives CDR1 LNHNV, CDR2 YYDKDF (reference sequence). DNA for the CDR3: TGTGCCACCAGCAGAGATACGGGTTGGGTGAACACTGAAGCTTTCTTT. It is translated as CATSRDTGWVNTEAFF.

V and J are TRBV27 and TRBJ1-3, with TRBD1 identical over 8 bases. CDR1 is MNHEY and CDR2 is SMNVEV in the germline V gene (reference sequence). The CDR3 sequence is 16 residues long. Trimming cost V 4 bases and J 4 bases; bases outside gene matches: 9. The CDR3 is CASSSTQGAVGNTIYF. CDR3 sequence (DNA): TGTGCCAGCAGTTCAACCCAGGGGGCGGTAGGAAACACCATATATTTT.

The CDR3 bases are TGTGCCAGCAGCCAAGAGCCACTAGCGGGAGGTGCGAGGAACATTCAGTACTTC. Its translation is CASSQEPLAGGARNIQYF. J is TRBJ2-4 and V is TRBV4-2, with 12 bases aligning to TRBD2. The CDR3 length is 18 residues. V dropped 0 bases and J dropped 7; count of bases not matched to a gene: 10. The germline CDR1 and CDR2 sequences are LGHNA and YNFKEQ.

The rearrangement joins TRBV13 to TRBJ1-6; D gene uncertain. The V gene's germline CDR1 is PRHDT and CDR2 FYEKMQ (reference sequence). Deletions cut 5 bases from V and 9 bases from J, with 11 bases between. CDR3 length: 13 residues. The CDR3 loop reads CASSPRISSPLHF. For the CDR3, the DNA is TGTGCCAGCAGCCCGCGGATTAGTTCACCCCTCCACTTT.

J is TRBJ2-3 and V is TRBV24-1, with a weak D call TRBD1 (6 bases). The CDR3 covers 15 residues. With 4 bases removed from V and 1 base from J, the gap between germline ends came to 11 bases. Germline CDR1 KGHDR, CDR2 SFDVKD. This CDR3 is CATSEGARGTDTQYF. In nucleotides, the CDR3 is TGTGCCACCAGTGAGGGGGCAAGGGGCACAGATACGCAGTATTTT.

The rearrangement links TRBV18 to TRBJ1-5, with 7 bases identical to TRBD1. The CDR3 loop spans 15 amino acids. From germline, CDR1 is KGHSH and CDR2 LQKENI. The V gene end was trimmed by 4 bases and the J gene end by 4 bases; junction bases not matched to a gene: 7. The CDR3 loop is CASSLGGQPNQPQHF. The CDR3 region has the DNA TGTGCCAGCTCACTAGGGGGACAGCCGAATCAGCCCCAGCATTTT.

The chain joins TRBV24-1 to TRBJ1-1, with TRBD1 as a possible D gene (5 bases). V was clipped by 3 bases and J by 1 base, with 8 bases between them. The CDR3 runs to 14 residues. The germline V gene has CDR1 KGHDR and CDR2 SFDVKD. In DNA form, the CDR3 reads TGTGCCACCAGTGATACTGACAGGAACACTGAAGCTTTCTTT. Encoded protein: CATSDTDRNTEAFF.

This chain joins TRBV7-9 and TRBJ1-1, with D possibly being TRBD1 (5 bases). The CDR3 runs to 16 residues. Per germline, CDR1 SEHNR and CDR2 FQNEAQ (reference sequence). Trimming took off 7 bases at V and 1 base at J, with 19 bases between the two ends. The CDR3 coding sequence is TGTGCCAGCACGATCCGGGGGGGTCAAGGGAACACTGAAGCTTTCTTT. It yields the protein CASTIRGGQGNTEAFF.

The chain combines TRBV3-1 (or the pseudogene TRBV3-2) with TRBJ1-2; D gene uncertain. The CDR3 length is 14 residues. V was pared by 4 bases and J by 4 bases, with 13 bases between. CDR1 LGHDT and CDR2 YNNKEL come from the germline V gene (reference sequence). This CDR3 reads CASSPRRRVYGYTF. CDR3 DNA: TGTGCCAGCAGCCCCCGGCGGCGGGTCTATGGCTACACCTTC.

V gene TRBV30 combines with J gene TRBJ1-1; the D gene is possibly TRBD1 (6 bases). The CDR3 totals 13 residues. Per germline, CDR1 GTSNPN and CDR2 SVGIG (reference sequence). The V end lost 4 bases, the J end lost 5 bases, and 14 bases lay between the germline ends. The chain's CDR3 is CAWKSRGVTEAFF. The CDR3 DNA sequence: TGTGCCTGGAAAAGCAGGGGAGTGACTGAAGCTTTCTTT.

This clone occurred once. The chain uses TRBV18 and TRBJ2-6, with TRBD1 identical over 7 bases. J was trimmed by 0 bases and V by 4 bases; bases with no gene match: 6. The germline CDR1 and CDR2 sequences are KGHSH and LQKENI. This CDR3 spans 17 amino acids. The DNA of the CDR3 is TGTGCCAGCTCACTAAAGGGACAGATCTCTGGGGCCAACGTCCTGACTTTC. It is translated as CASSLKGQISGANVLTF.

This clone has a single count. CDR3 bases: TGTGCCAGCAGCCCCCTAAGACAGGGGGGCACTGAAGCTTTCTTT. Translating gives CASSPLRQGGTEAFF. The chain links TRBV7-9 to TRBJ1-1; TRBD1 agrees at 9 bases. CDR3 length equals 15 residues. CDR1 and CDR2 from the germline V gene are SEHNR and FQNEAQ (reference sequence). V gave up 5 bases and J gave up 4 bases; unmatched junction bases: 8.

V usage is TRBV4-1 and J usage is TRBJ2-7, with 11 bases identical to TRBD2. After removal of 0 bases from V and 2 bases from J, the junction contained 6 bases not matched to a gene. CDR3 length: 17 amino acids. Germline CDR1 is MGHRA and CDR2 is YSYEKL. The CDR3 DNA reads as TGCGCCAGCAGCCAAGACCGGACTAGCGGGTCTACCTACGAGCAGTACTTC. Residues: CASSQDRTSGSTYEQYF.

The rearrangement links TRBV2 to TRBJ1-1, with TRBD1 as a possible D gene (5 bases). With 6 bases removed from V and 3 bases from J, the gap between germline ends came to 14 bases. The length of the CDR3 is 14 residues. Germline CDR1 SNHLY, CDR2 FYNNEI. The chain's CDR3 is CASSDMPGYTEAFF. Here the CDR3 DNA reads TGTGCCAGCAGCGATATGCCAGGGTACACTGAAGCTTTCTTT.

V gene TRBV7-3 combines with J gene TRBJ2-7, with D maybe TRBD1 (6 bases). Germline assignment: CDR1 SGHTA and CDR2 FQGTGA. The CDR3 spans 13 residues. Trimming cost V 1 base and J 4 bases, with 8 bases left between them. DNA for the CDR3: TGTGCCAGCAGCTTAAGGGACAAATACGAGCAGTACTTC. Translated: CASSLRDKYEQYF.

The chain couples TRBV10-3 to TRBJ2-3, with D possibly matching TRBD2 (6 bases). The CDR3 spans 15 residues. Between the trimmed V and J ends, which lost 8 bases and 4 bases, there was a span of 19 bases. In germline, CDR1 is ENHRY, CDR2 SYGVKD. The CDR3 DNA is TGTGCCATCGGACGTTCGGGGGACCCCTCAGATACGCAGTATTTT. As protein: CAIGRSGDPSDTQYF.

Here the CDR3 DNA reads TGTGCCAGCAGTGAAGGTTACAGGGACTACGAGCAGTACTTC. Translating gives CASSEGYRDYEQYF. This rearrangement joins TRBV2 to TRBJ2-7; tentatively, D is TRBD1 (6 bases). This CDR3 region has 14 residues. V lost 1 base and J lost 3, with 10 bases in between. Germline CDR1 reads SNHLY; CDR2 reads FYNNEI.